These T cell receptor beta chains were read from a single sample in a study of response to subunit inactivated influenza vaccine. Using its own MiXCR run on the RT-PCR reads, TCRdb lists one record per CDR3 protein. The repertoire holds hundreds of thousands of distinct CDR3 sequences, with around 13% as singletons. This material consisted of PBMCs from blood, taken 14 to 15 days before vaccination. The receptors were sampled from a man aged 45-65 years who received an inactivated influenza vaccine. The CDR3 runs from the conserved cysteine through the conserved F or W. Fields, in order: CDR3 protein, CDR3 DNA, J gene, clone size, V gene, D gene. A D gene is named only where the DNA matches it firmly. Only part of the rows carry a size: once, few, many, or a class if the clone is expanded.

cdr3_aa: CASSPAGTSGTQYF
cdr3_nt: TGTGCCAGCAGCCCGGCCGGGACTAGCGGTACGCAGTATTTT
j_call: TRBJ2-3
clone_size: few
v_call: TRBV7-2
d_call: TRBD2

cdr3_aa: CASSQYAGTAFYGYTF
cdr3_nt: TGTGCCAGCAGTCAATACGCCGGGACAGCGTTTTATGGCTACACCTTC
j_call: TRBJ1-2
clone_size: few
v_call: TRBV27
d_call: TRBD1

cdr3_aa: CASSQRTGPGVGEQFF
cdr3_nt: TGTGCCAGCAGTCAGCGGACAGGACCCGGGGTCGGTGAGCAGTTCTTC
j_call: TRBJ2-1
clone_size: -
v_call: TRBV12-3/TRBV12-4
d_call: TRBD1

cdr3_aa: CASSLAGIDTEAFF
cdr3_nt: TGTGCCAGCAGCTTAGCTGGGATTGACACTGAAGCTTTCTTT
j_call: TRBJ1-1
clone_size: many
v_call: TRBV7-2
d_call: -

cdr3_aa: CASRGQGTYNEQFF
cdr3_nt: TGTGCCAGCAGGGGACAGGGAACCTACAATGAGCAGTTCTTC
j_call: TRBJ2-1
clone_size: -
v_call: TRBV19
d_call: TRBD1

cdr3_aa: CASSQDGRKLFF
cdr3_nt: TGCGCCAGCAGCCAAGATGGGAGAAAACTGTTTTTT
j_call: TRBJ1-4
clone_size: many
v_call: TRBV4-1
d_call: -

cdr3_aa: CASSRGGTGSDTQYF
cdr3_nt: TGTGCCAGCAGCAGGGGAGGGACAGGGTCTGATACGCAGTATTTT
j_call: TRBJ2-3
clone_size: -
v_call: TRBV4-2
d_call: TRBD1

cdr3_aa: CATSRDSRNTIYF
cdr3_nt: TGTGCCACCTCCCGGGACAGCCGAAACACCATATATTTT
j_call: TRBJ1-3
clone_size: -
v_call: TRBV19
d_call: TRBD1

cdr3_aa: CATSRAGTEAFF
cdr3_nt: TGTGCCACCAGCAGAGCCGGGACTGAAGCTTTCTTT
j_call: TRBJ1-1
clone_size: -
v_call: TRBV15
d_call: -

cdr3_aa: CASSVRGLPTGELFF
cdr3_nt: TGTGCCAGCAGCGTACGGGGGCTCCCTACCGGGGAGCTGTTTTTT
j_call: TRBJ2-2
clone_size: -
v_call: TRBV9
d_call: -

cdr3_aa: CSARTRITGELFF
cdr3_nt: TGCAGTGCTAGGACTCGAATCACCGGGGAGCTGTTTTTT
j_call: TRBJ2-2
clone_size: few
v_call: TRBV20-1
d_call: -

cdr3_aa: CASSQGGGSLFGYTF
cdr3_nt: TGCGCCAGCAGCCAAGGCGGGGGCTCGCTATTTGGCTACACCTTC
j_call: TRBJ1-2
clone_size: -
v_call: TRBV4-3
d_call: -

cdr3_aa: CSATGQDLLTEAFF
cdr3_nt: TGCAGTGCTACGGGACAGGATTTGCTAACTGAAGCTTTCTTT
j_call: TRBJ1-1
clone_size: -
v_call: TRBV20-1
d_call: TRBD1

cdr3_aa: CASSRSGTGGYNEQFF
cdr3_nt: TGTGCCAGCAGCCGTTCCGGGACAGGAGGCTACAATGAGCAGTTCTTC
j_call: TRBJ2-1
clone_size: -
v_call: TRBV7-9
d_call: TRBD1

cdr3_aa: CSVLTEANNEQFF
cdr3_nt: TGCAGCGTTCTTACGGAGGCTAACAATGAGCAGTTCTTC
j_call: TRBJ2-1
clone_size: few
v_call: TRBV29-1
d_call: -

cdr3_aa: CASSPRWGSYEQYF
cdr3_nt: TGTGCCAGCAGCCCCAGGTGGGGCTCCTACGAGCAGTACTTC
j_call: TRBJ2-7
clone_size: few
v_call: TRBV7-2
d_call: -

cdr3_aa: CASSPPGTGAPGELFF
cdr3_nt: TGTGCCAGCAGCCCCCCGGGCACTGGAGCGCCCGGGGAGCTGTTTTTT
j_call: TRBJ2-2
clone_size: few
v_call: TRBV7-9
d_call: -

cdr3_aa: CASSTRRRGGNQPQHF
cdr3_nt: TGTGCCAGCAGCACCAGGCGTAGGGGAGGCAATCAGCCCCAGCATTTT
j_call: TRBJ1-5
clone_size: -
v_call: TRBV7-8
d_call: -

cdr3_aa: CASSLNEREVF
cdr3_nt: TGTGCCAGCAGCTTAAACGAGCGGGAAGTTTTC
j_call: TRBJ2-7
clone_size: -
v_call: TRBV7-2
d_call: TRBD2

cdr3_aa: CATTPGGTIQETQYF
cdr3_nt: TGTGCCACGACACCAGGGGGAACTATCCAAGAGACCCAGTACTTC
j_call: TRBJ2-5
clone_size: -
v_call: TRBV6-2/TRBV6-3
d_call: TRBD1

cdr3_aa: CSVFSAGVQETQYF
cdr3_nt: TGCAGCGTTTTCTCTGCGGGGGTCCAAGAGACCCAGTACTTC
j_call: TRBJ2-5
clone_size: few
v_call: TRBV29-1
d_call: TRBD2

cdr3_aa: CSAIPPIRGDTEAFF
cdr3_nt: TGCAGTGCTATCCCCCCGATCAGGGGGGACACTGAAGCTTTCTTT
j_call: TRBJ1-1
clone_size: -
v_call: TRBV20-1
d_call: TRBD1

cdr3_aa: CAWSVRQGGIPLHF
cdr3_nt: TGTGCCTGGAGTGTCAGGCAGGGGGGTATCCCCCTCCACTTT
j_call: TRBJ1-6
clone_size: few
v_call: TRBV30
d_call: TRBD1

cdr3_aa: CASSQVSAYEQYF
cdr3_nt: TGTGCCAGCAGCCAAGTTTCTGCGTACGAGCAGTACTTC
j_call: TRBJ2-7
clone_size: -
v_call: TRBV3-1
d_call: -

cdr3_aa: CASSRDFTNSPLHF
cdr3_nt: TGTGCCAGCAGTCGGGACTTTACAAATTCACCCCTCCACTTT
j_call: TRBJ1-6
clone_size: few
v_call: TRBV28
d_call: -

cdr3_aa: CASSYSPTGGHTF
cdr3_nt: TGTGCCAGCAGTTACTCCCCGACAGGGGGGCACACCTTC
j_call: TRBJ1-2
clone_size: few
v_call: TRBV6-2/TRBV6-3
d_call: TRBD1

cdr3_aa: CASSPFPGQGTSTYEQFF
cdr3_nt: TGTGCCAGCAGCCCGTTCCCGGGACAGGGAACTAGTACCTATGAGCAGTTCTTC
j_call: TRBJ2-1
clone_size: few
v_call: TRBV3-1
d_call: TRBD1

cdr3_aa: CSARDAGGSSYNEQFF
cdr3_nt: TGCAGTGCTAGAGACGCGGGGGGAAGCTCCTACAATGAGCAGTTCTTC
j_call: TRBJ2-1
clone_size: -
v_call: TRBV20-1
d_call: TRBD2

cdr3_aa: CAISEATGLYTGELFF
cdr3_nt: TGTGCCATCAGCGAAGCCACAGGGTTGTACACCGGGGAGCTGTTTTTT
j_call: TRBJ2-2
clone_size: few
v_call: TRBV10-3
d_call: -

cdr3_aa: CSVGLGTNTGELFF
cdr3_nt: TGCAGCGTTGGATTGGGGACGAACACCGGGGAGCTGTTTTTT
j_call: TRBJ2-2
clone_size: few
v_call: TRBV29-1
d_call: -

cdr3_aa: CASSGRTGGGNTIYF
cdr3_nt: TGTGCCAGCAGCGGCAGGACAGGTGGGGGAAACACCATATATTTT
j_call: TRBJ1-3
clone_size: few
v_call: TRBV9
d_call: TRBD1

cdr3_aa: CASGLQPQHF
cdr3_nt: TGTGCCAGCGGGCTTCAGCCCCAGCATTTT
j_call: TRBJ1-5
clone_size: many
v_call: TRBV6-1
d_call: -

cdr3_aa: CASSLGDLMGETQYF
cdr3_nt: TGTGCCAGCAGTTTAGGGGACCTCATGGGAGAGACCCAGTACTTC
j_call: TRBJ2-5
clone_size: -
v_call: TRBV2
d_call: -

cdr3_aa: CSVEENLAGRSRYNEQFF
cdr3_nt: TGCAGCGTTGAAGAAAATTTGGCGGGGAGGTCTAGATACAATGAGCAGTTCTTC
j_call: TRBJ2-1
clone_size: -
v_call: TRBV29-1
d_call: -

cdr3_aa: CASSPRGILTYEQYF
cdr3_nt: TGTGCCAGCAGCCCCCGGGGCATACTAACCTACGAGCAGTACTTC
j_call: TRBJ2-7
clone_size: -
v_call: TRBV7-9
d_call: -

cdr3_aa: CASSLNGLAGGDEQFF
cdr3_nt: TGTGCCAGCAGCTTAAATGGACTAGCGGGAGGCGATGAGCAGTTCTTC
j_call: TRBJ2-1
clone_size: few
v_call: TRBV7-8
d_call: TRBD2

cdr3_aa: CASSLYRGREQYF
cdr3_nt: TGTGCCAGCAGCTTGTACAGGGGGCGCGAGCAGTACTTC
j_call: TRBJ2-7
clone_size: few
v_call: TRBV5-5
d_call: TRBD1

cdr3_aa: CASSWTGGFEQYF
cdr3_nt: TGTGCCAGCAGCTGGACAGGGGGCTTCGAGCAGTACTTC
j_call: TRBJ2-7
clone_size: few
v_call: TRBV7-8
d_call: TRBD1

cdr3_aa: CASSSRAGAGGETQYF
cdr3_nt: TGTGCCAGCAGCAGCCGGGCAGGGGCCGGGGGGGAGACCCAGTACTTC
j_call: TRBJ2-5
clone_size: -
v_call: TRBV5-4
d_call: -

cdr3_aa: CASSLTGRGYEQYF
cdr3_nt: TGTGCCAGCAGTTTAACAGGGAGAGGTTACGAGCAGTACTTC
j_call: TRBJ2-7
clone_size: few
v_call: TRBV28
d_call: -

cdr3_aa: CASVPPDSYNEQFF
cdr3_nt: TGTGCCAGCGTTCCCCCTGACTCCTACAATGAGCAGTTCTTC
j_call: TRBJ2-1
clone_size: -
v_call: TRBV12-3/TRBV12-4
d_call: -

cdr3_aa: CASRGQGDQYF
cdr3_nt: TGTGCCAGCAGGGGACAGGGTGACCAGTACTTC
j_call: TRBJ2-5
clone_size: -
v_call: TRBV28
d_call: TRBD1

cdr3_aa: CAIRRVSGANVLTF
cdr3_nt: TGTGCCATCAGGAGGGTCTCTGGGGCCAACGTCCTGACTTTC
j_call: TRBJ2-6
clone_size: few
v_call: TRBV10-3
d_call: -

cdr3_aa: CASSSGGQSSYNEQFF
cdr3_nt: TGTGCCAGCAGCTCGGGGGGGCAGAGCTCCTACAATGAGCAGTTCTTC
j_call: TRBJ2-1
clone_size: few
v_call: TRBV4-2
d_call: TRBD2

cdr3_aa: CASSIQGARYGYTF
cdr3_nt: TGTGCCAGCAGCATACAGGGGGCCAGGTATGGCTACACCTTC
j_call: TRBJ1-2
clone_size: few
v_call: TRBV7-9
d_call: TRBD1

cdr3_aa: CSVDLGLGEQYF
cdr3_nt: TGCAGCGTTGATCTGGGTTTAGGCGAGCAGTACTTC
j_call: TRBJ2-7
clone_size: -
v_call: TRBV29-1
d_call: -

cdr3_aa: CASSLEAHSYEQYF
cdr3_nt: TGTGCCAGCAGCTTGGAGGCCCACTCCTACGAGCAGTACTTC
j_call: TRBJ2-7
clone_size: few
v_call: TRBV5-5
d_call: -

cdr3_aa: CSVKDRGEKLFF
cdr3_nt: TGCAGTGTCAAGGATAGGGGTGAAAAACTGTTTTTT
j_call: TRBJ1-4
clone_size: -
v_call: TRBV20-1
d_call: -

cdr3_aa: CASSHPGPAEAFF
cdr3_nt: TGTGCCAGCAGCCACCCGGGACCCGCAGAAGCTTTCTTT
j_call: TRBJ1-1
clone_size: few
v_call: TRBV3-1
d_call: -

cdr3_aa: CASRTGTRMNTEAFF
cdr3_nt: TGTGCCAGCAGAACAGGGACACGTATGAACACTGAAGCTTTCTTT
j_call: TRBJ1-1
clone_size: few
v_call: TRBV6-1
d_call: -

cdr3_aa: CASRYGHLSSYEQYF
cdr3_nt: TGTGCCAGCAGATACGGACATTTGAGCTCCTACGAGCAGTACTTC
j_call: TRBJ2-7
clone_size: few
v_call: TRBV6-2/TRBV6-3
d_call: -

cdr3_aa: CASSEGTRGANTEAFF
cdr3_nt: TGCGCCAGCAGTGAGGGAACGAGAGGTGCGAACACTGAAGCTTTCTTT
j_call: TRBJ1-1
clone_size: many
v_call: TRBV5-1
d_call: -

cdr3_aa: CASSSRGTGASYEQYF
cdr3_nt: TGTGCCAGCAGCTCAAGGGGTACAGGGGCATCCTACGAGCAGTACTTC
j_call: TRBJ2-7
clone_size: -
v_call: TRBV7-9
d_call: TRBD1

cdr3_aa: CASSEPIAREQYF
cdr3_nt: TGTGCCAGCAGTGAACCCATCGCTCGCGAGCAGTACTTC
j_call: TRBJ2-7
clone_size: -
v_call: TRBV25-1
d_call: -

cdr3_aa: CASSLFEGNEQFF
cdr3_nt: TGTGCCAGCAGCTTGTTCGAGGGCAATGAGCAGTTCTTC
j_call: TRBJ2-1
clone_size: few
v_call: TRBV7-6
d_call: -

cdr3_aa: CASRERSYNEQFF
cdr3_nt: TGCGCCAGCCGGGAGCGGTCCTACAATGAGCAGTTCTTC
j_call: TRBJ2-1
clone_size: -
v_call: TRBV5-1
d_call: -

cdr3_aa: CASRSRLVGQETQYF
cdr3_nt: TGTGCCAGCAGGAGTCGTCTAGTTGGCCAAGAGACCCAGTACTTC
j_call: TRBJ2-5
clone_size: few
v_call: TRBV28
d_call: -

cdr3_aa: CASSLTSGYEQYF
cdr3_nt: TGTGCCAGCAGCTTGACTAGCGGTTACGAGCAGTACTTC
j_call: TRBJ2-7
clone_size: many
v_call: TRBV27
d_call: TRBD2

cdr3_aa: CATSVSSGGAAGELFF
cdr3_nt: TGTGCCACCAGTGTCTCCTCGGGGGGGGCTGCAGGGGAGCTGTTTTTT
j_call: TRBJ2-2
clone_size: few
v_call: TRBV24-1
d_call: TRBD2

cdr3_aa: CASSLRTGGDYGYTF
cdr3_nt: TGCGCCAGCAGCCTCCGGACAGGGGGAGACTATGGCTACACCTTC
j_call: TRBJ1-2
clone_size: many
v_call: TRBV5-1
d_call: TRBD1